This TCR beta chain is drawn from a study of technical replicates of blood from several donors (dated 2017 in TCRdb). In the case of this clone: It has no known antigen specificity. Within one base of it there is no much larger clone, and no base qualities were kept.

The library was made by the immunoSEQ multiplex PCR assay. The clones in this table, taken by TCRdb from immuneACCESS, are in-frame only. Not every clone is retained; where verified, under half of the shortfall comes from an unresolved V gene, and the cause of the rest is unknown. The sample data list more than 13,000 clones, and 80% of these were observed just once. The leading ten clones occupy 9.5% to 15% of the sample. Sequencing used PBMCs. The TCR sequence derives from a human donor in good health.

DNA sequence: TGTGCCGGGGGGACTAGTCAAGAGACCCAGTACTTC. This is translated as CAGGTSQETQYF. The chain is assembled from TRBV2 and TRBJ2-5, with 8 junctional bases fitting TRBD2. Its CDR3 holds 12 amino acids, cysteine through phenylalanine. Just the 36-base CDR3 DNA is kept, in frame starting at base 1. Looking up the germline V gene yields CDR1 SNHLY and CDR2 FYNNEI. Trimming removed 11 bases from V and 2 bases from J; the gene matches leave 4 bases unexplained.